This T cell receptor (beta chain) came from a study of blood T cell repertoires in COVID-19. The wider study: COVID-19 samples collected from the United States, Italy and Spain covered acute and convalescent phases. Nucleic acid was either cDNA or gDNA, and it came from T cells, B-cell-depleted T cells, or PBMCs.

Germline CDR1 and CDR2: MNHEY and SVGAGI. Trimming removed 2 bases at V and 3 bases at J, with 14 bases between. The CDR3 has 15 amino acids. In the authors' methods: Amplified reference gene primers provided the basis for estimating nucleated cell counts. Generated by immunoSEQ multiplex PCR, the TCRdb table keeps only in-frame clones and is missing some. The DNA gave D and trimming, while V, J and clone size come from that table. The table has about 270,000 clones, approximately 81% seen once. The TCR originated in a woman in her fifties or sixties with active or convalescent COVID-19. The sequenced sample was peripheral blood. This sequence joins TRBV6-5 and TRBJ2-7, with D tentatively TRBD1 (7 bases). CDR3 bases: TGTGCCAGCAGTTACAACACAGGGGAGGTCTACGAGCAGTACTTC. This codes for CASSYNTGEVYEQYF.